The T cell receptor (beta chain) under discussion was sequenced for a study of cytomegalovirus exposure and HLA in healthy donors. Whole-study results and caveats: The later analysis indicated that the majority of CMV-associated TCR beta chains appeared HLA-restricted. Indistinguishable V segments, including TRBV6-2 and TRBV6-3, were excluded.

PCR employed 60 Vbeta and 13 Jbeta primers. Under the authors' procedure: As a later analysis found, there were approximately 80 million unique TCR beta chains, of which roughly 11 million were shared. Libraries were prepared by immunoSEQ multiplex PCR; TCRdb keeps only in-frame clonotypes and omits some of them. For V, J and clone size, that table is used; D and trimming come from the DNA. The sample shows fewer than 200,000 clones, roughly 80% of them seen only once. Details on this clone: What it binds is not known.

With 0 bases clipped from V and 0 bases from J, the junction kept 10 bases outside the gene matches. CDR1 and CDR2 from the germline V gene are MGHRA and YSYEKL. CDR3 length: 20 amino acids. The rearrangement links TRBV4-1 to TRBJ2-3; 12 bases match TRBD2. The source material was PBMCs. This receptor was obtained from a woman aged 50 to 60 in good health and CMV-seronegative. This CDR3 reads CASSQEQHGTSGLSTDTQYF. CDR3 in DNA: TGCGCCAGCAGCCAAGAACAACACGGGACTAGCGGGTTGAGCACAGATACGCAGTATTTT.